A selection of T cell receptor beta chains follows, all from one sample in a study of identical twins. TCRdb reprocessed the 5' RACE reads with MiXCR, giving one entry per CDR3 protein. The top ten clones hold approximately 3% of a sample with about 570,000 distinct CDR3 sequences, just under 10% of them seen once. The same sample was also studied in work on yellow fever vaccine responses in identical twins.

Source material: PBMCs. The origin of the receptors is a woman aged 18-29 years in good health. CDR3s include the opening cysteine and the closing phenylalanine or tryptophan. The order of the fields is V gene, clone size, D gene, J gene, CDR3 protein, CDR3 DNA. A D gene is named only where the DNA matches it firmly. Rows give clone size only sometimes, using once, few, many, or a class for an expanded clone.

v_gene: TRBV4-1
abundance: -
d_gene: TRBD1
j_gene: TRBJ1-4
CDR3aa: CASSRPAKDRGSEKLFF
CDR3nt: TGCGCCAGCAGCCGCCCAGCCAAGGACAGGGGTAGTGAAAAACTGTTTTTT

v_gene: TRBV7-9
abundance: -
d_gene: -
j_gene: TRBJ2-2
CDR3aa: CASSTRRPDTGELFF
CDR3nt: TGTGCCAGCAGCACCCGACGGCCGGACACCGGGGAGCTGTTTTTT

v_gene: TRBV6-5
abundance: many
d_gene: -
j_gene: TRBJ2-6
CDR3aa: CASFSGANVLTF
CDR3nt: TGTGCCAGCTTCTCTGGGGCCAACGTCCTGACTTTC

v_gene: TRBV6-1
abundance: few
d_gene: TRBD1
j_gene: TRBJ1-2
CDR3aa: CASTKGQGRGYTF
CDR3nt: TGTGCCAGCACCAAGGGACAGGGTCGGGGCTACACCTTC

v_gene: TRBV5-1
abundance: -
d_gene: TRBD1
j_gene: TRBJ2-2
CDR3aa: CASRPDRGPAGELFF
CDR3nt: TGCGCCAGCAGGCCCGACAGGGGGCCGGCCGGGGAGCTGTTTTTT

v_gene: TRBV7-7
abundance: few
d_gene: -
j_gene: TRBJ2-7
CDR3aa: CASSPNRDPESTYEQYF
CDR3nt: TGTGCTAGCAGCCCCAATCGTGACCCCGAGAGTACATACGAGCAGTACTTC

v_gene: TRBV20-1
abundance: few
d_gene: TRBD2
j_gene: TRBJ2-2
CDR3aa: CSARTLAGRAGELFF
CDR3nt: TGCAGTGCTAGAACTCTAGCGGGAAGAGCCGGGGAGCTGTTTTTT

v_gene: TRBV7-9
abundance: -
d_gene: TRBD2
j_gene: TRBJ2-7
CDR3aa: CASSIGLAARQDYEQYF
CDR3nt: TGTGCCAGCAGCATCGGACTAGCGGCACGCCAAGACTACGAGCAGTACTTC

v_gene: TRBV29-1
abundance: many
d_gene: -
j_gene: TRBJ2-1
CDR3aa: CSAEARNEQFF
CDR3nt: TGCAGCGCAGAGGCGCGCAATGAGCAGTTCTTC

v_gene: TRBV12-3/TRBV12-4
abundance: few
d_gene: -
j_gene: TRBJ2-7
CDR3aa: CASTTTGLAAYEQYF
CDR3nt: TGTGCCAGCACCACCACGGGACTCGCAGCCTACGAGCAGTACTTC

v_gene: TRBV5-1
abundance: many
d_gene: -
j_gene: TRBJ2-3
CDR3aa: CASRGSTDTQYF
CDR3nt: TGTGCCAGCAGGGGTAGCACAGATACGCAGTATTTT

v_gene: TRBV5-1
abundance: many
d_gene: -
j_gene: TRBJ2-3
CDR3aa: CASSFNGGKEDTQYF
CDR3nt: TGCGCCAGCAGCTTCAATGGAGGGAAAGAAGATACGCAGTATTTT

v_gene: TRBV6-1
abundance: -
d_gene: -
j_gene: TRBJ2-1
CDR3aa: CASRSGGGPPYNEQFF
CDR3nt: TGTGCCAGCAGGTCTGGCGGGGGCCCTCCCTACAATGAGCAGTTCTTC

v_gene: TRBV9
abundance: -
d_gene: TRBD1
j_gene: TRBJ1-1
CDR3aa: CASSVPATGMNTEAFF
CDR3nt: TGTGCCAGCAGCGTCCCTGCGACAGGGATGAACACTGAAGCTTTCTTT

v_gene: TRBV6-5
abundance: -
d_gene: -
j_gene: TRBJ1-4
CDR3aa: CASSYYGGAGEKLFF
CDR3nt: TGTGCCAGCAGTTACTACGGGGGGGCGGGTGAAAAACTGTTTTTT

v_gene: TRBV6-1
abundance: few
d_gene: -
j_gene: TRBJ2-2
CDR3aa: CASSPFQGPTGELFF
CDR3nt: TGTGCCAGCAGTCCCTTCCAGGGTCCCACCGGGGAGCTGTTTTTT

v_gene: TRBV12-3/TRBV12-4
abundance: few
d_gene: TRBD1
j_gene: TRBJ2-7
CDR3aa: CASSDPATGTYEQYF
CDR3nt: TGTGCCAGCAGTGACCCTGCGACAGGGACCTACGAGCAGTACTTC

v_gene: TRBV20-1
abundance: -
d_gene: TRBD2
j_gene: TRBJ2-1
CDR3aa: CSASPASGRYEQFF
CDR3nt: TGCAGTGCTAGTCCGGCTAGCGGGAGGTACGAGCAGTTCTTC

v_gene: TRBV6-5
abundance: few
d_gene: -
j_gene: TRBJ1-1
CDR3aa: CASSYDREAFF
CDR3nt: TGTGCCAGCAGTTACGACAGGGAAGCTTTCTTT

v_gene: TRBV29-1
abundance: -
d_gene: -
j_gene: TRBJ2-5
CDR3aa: CSVEGSPDQETQYF
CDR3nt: TGCAGCGTGGAGGGGAGCCCTGATCAAGAGACCCAGTACTTC